The 28 T cell receptor beta chains given below trace back to one sample, sequenced in a study of T cells in Graves' hyperthyroidism and ophthalmopathy. From RNA transcripts, TCR beta CDR3 regions were amplified. First-round RT-PCR with HTBI primers amplified the TCR CDR3 region. TCRdb redid the calling of the multiplex PCR reads with MiXCR, one entry per CDR3 protein. The sample includes hundreds of thousands of distinct CDR3 sequences, under 15% of them seen just once. Sequenced sample: blood. These receptors all stem from a woman aged 18-30 years with Graves' hyperthyroidism.

V usage is TRBV6-9 and J usage is TRBJ2-3, with D maybe TRBD2 (5 bases). CDR3 length equals 12 residues. The V gene lost 3 bases and the J gene lost 8 bases, with 9 bases spanning the gap. Germline CDR1 is MNHGY and CDR2 is SVAAGI. CDR3 residues: CASSYFGGTQYF. Here the CDR3 DNA reads TGTGCCAGCAGTTACTTCGGAGGTACGCAGTATTTT.

This clonotype was seen repeatedly, ten times or more. The V call is TRBV28, the J call TRBJ1-6; no definite D call. This CDR3 has 14 residues. The germline V gene has CDR1 MDHEN and CDR2 SYDVKM. With 8 bases removed from V and 6 bases from J, the gap between germline ends came to 14 bases. CDR3 DNA: TGTGCCAGCCTCGGTGGAGGGAGTAATTCACCCCTCCACTTT. It codes for CASLGGGSNSPLHF.

This clonotype was found many times. V and J are TRBV10-3 and TRBJ1-1; D is ambiguous. The germline CDR1 and CDR2 sequences are ENHRY and SYGVKD. V gave up 11 bases and J gave up 2 bases, with 12 bases separating them. CDR3 length: 12 residues. In nucleotides, the CDR3 is TGTGCCTGTCACGGGGTAAACACTGAAGCTTTCTTT. Its protein is CACHGVNTEAFF.

This clonotype has at least ten counts. In DNA form, the CDR3 reads TGTGCCAGTACGTGGCGGGTGAGCTCCTACAATGAGCAGTTCTTC. Its protein product is CASTWRVSSYNEQFF. This rearrangement joins TRBV19 to TRBJ2-1; D may be TRBD2 (5 bases). Trimming left V 7 bases short and J 0 bases short, with 13 bases between. The CDR3 consists of 15 residues. Germline loops: CDR1 LNHDA, CDR2 SQIVND (reference sequence).

The chain employs TRBV10-3 and TRBJ2-7; D possibly corresponds to TRBD2 (5 bases). The CDR3 has 13 residues. V was cut by 6 bases and J by 4 bases, with 13 bases left in between. Per germline, CDR1 ENHRY and CDR2 SYGVKD. CDR3 in amino acids: CAISPGERYEQYF. The DNA for the CDR3 is TGTGCCATCAGCCCCGGGGAGAGGTACGAGCAGTACTTC.

Many counts were recorded for this clonotype. The V gene is TRBV27, the J gene TRBJ2-4; 10 bases are shared with TRBD1. The V gene's germline CDR1 is MNHEY and CDR2 SMNVEV (reference sequence). The CDR3 runs 15 residues. J lost 9 bases, V lost 6 bases, and 11 bases had no gene match. The CDR3 DNA sequence: TGTGCCAGCAGCTCTTGGGACAGACAGGGGGCCATTCAGTACTTC. Its translation is CASSSWDRQGAIQYF.

This clonotype has at least ten counts. The chain combines TRBV11-3 with TRBJ2-2, with TRBD1 matching 8 bases. The germline V gene encodes CDR1 SGHNT and CDR2 YENEEA. The CDR3 sequence is 14 residues long. The V segment lost 10 bases and the J segment 8 bases; nucleotides outside the gene matches: 12. The CDR3 sequence: CAKPGTGIVGELFF. CDR3 in DNA: TGTGCCAAGCCCGGGACAGGAATAGTTGGGGAGCTGTTTTTT.

At least ten counts were recorded for this clonotype. The chain has TRBV6-1 and TRBJ1-1, with no clear D. Germline CDR1 MNHNS, CDR2 SASEGT. Trimming removed 7 bases from V and 0 bases from J, with 12 bases in between. This CDR3 is 14 amino acids long. The CDR3 protein is CASTSTAMNTEAFF. The CDR3 nucleotides read TGTGCCAGCACCTCGACGGCGATGAACACTGAAGCTTTCTTT.

J is TRBJ2-1 and V is TRBV19; either TRBD1 or TRBD2 may supply D (5 bases each). Looked up from germline, CDR1 is LNHDA and CDR2 is SQIVND (reference sequence). V was cut by 3 bases and J by 0 bases, with 12 bases left in between. The CDR3 has 16 amino acids. The CDR3 sequence: CASSMLEGSSYNEQFF. The CDR3 DNA reads TGTGCCAGTAGTATGCTCGAGGGGAGCTCCTACAATGAGCAGTTCTTC.

With respect to this clonotype: It is unclear where the CDR3 begins or ends on the DNA, so no DNA is shown, and the CDR3 is as TCRdb lists it. The chain couples TRBV11-2 to TRBJ1-3; the table's D call of TRBD1 was not tested on the DNA. CDR1 and CDR2 from the germline V gene are SGHAT and FQNNGV. The CDR3 region is 17 residues in length, termini included. CDR3: CASSTSGAVGRGNTVYF.

This clonotype was counted many times. The chain uses TRBV11-2 and TRBJ1-1; D gene ambiguous. The CDR3 has 13 amino acids. Trimming removed 4 bases at V and 0 bases at J, with 6 bases between. From germline, CDR1 is SGHAT and CDR2 FQNNGV. The CDR3 is CASSSSMNTEAFF. Here the CDR3 DNA reads TGTGCCAGCAGCTCCTCGATGAACACTGAAGCTTTCTTT.

The gene calls are TRBV14 and TRBJ1-3; a possible D gene is TRBD1 (5 bases). V gave up 2 bases and J gave up 2 bases, with 7 bases separating them. The CDR3 loop spans 14 amino acids. The V gene's germline CDR1 is SGHDN and CDR2 FVKESK. The CDR3 DNA follows: TGTGCCAGCAGCCAACGGGGGGCTGGAAACACCATATATTTT. Protein product: CASSQRGAGNTIYF. The whole variable domain, filled in from reference TRBV14 and TRBJ1-3, reads EAGVTQFPSHSVIEKGQTVTLRCDPISGHDNLYWYRRVMGKEIKFLLHFVKESKQDESGMPNNRFLAERTGGTYSTLKVQPAELEDSGVYFCASSQRGAGNTIYFGEGSWLTVV.

Notes on this clonotype: This may be a read error: a much more frequent sequence differs by one nucleotide. The CDR3 sequence is CASSQVTGTGAGNTLYF. The CDR3 DNA reads as TGTGCCAGCAGCCAAGTCACCGGGACAGGGGCCGGAAACACCTTATATTTT. The chain has TRBV3-1 and TRBJ1-3; 10 nucleotides match TRBD1. The CDR3 sequence is 17 residues long. The germline V gene encodes CDR1 LGHDT and CDR2 YNNKEL (reference sequence).

Many counts were recorded for this clonotype. The DNA of the CDR3 is TGTGCCAGCTCACCACTTCAGGGAAGCACAGATACGCAGTATTTT. It specifies CASSPLQGSTDTQYF. V gene TRBV18 combines with J gene TRBJ2-3; D is possibly TRBD1 (5 bases). The CDR3 is made up of 15 amino acids. Trimming removed 1 base at V and 0 bases at J, with 8 bases between. From germline, CDR1 is KGHSH and CDR2 LQKENI.

This clonotype was seen ten or more times. The chain is built from TRBV20-1 and TRBJ2-7; the D gene is possibly TRBD2 (6 bases). Germline lookup yields CDR1 DFQATT and CDR2 SNEGSKA (reference sequence). The CDR3 loop spans 15 amino acids. With 6 bases removed from V and 5 bases from J, the gap between germline ends came to 23 bases. The CDR3 region has the DNA TGCAGTGCGCCCTCGCCGACTAGTATGGGCCACGAGCAGTACTTC. Its translation is CSAPSPTSMGHEQYF.

This clonotype came up a few times. A much larger clone lies one base from this, so it may be a read error. This rearrangement joins TRBV29-1 to TRBJ2-5; D is unclear. The CDR3 totals 13 residues. CDR1 and CDR2 from the germline V gene are SQVTM and ANQGSEA. Trimming stripped 4 bases from V and 13 bases from J, with 22 bases between. In DNA form, the CDR3 reads TGCAGCGTTGGGGCGTCCGACGGTGATGGCGGGTACTTC. It specifies CSVGASDGDGGYF.

This clonotype was picked up one time. The chain carries TRBV6-2 or TRBV6-3 and TRBJ2-3, with 9 bases matching TRBD1. The junction had 0 bases not matched to a gene; V was cut back by 2 bases and J by 3 bases. CDR1 and CDR2 (germline): MNHEY, SVGEGT. The CDR3 runs 14 residues. As DNA, the CDR3 is TGTGCCAGCAGTTACGACAGGGGGACAGATACGCAGTATTTT. It codes for CASSYDRGTDTQYF.

Concerning this clonotype itself: This could be a read error, since a much larger clone is one nucleotide away. The rearrangement joins TRBV3-1 to TRBJ1-5; TRBD1 might be the D (6 bases). This CDR3 spans 15 amino acids. Trimming cost V 5 bases and J 4 bases, with 15 bases left between them. Germline values: CDR1 LGHDT, CDR2 YNNKEL (reference sequence). The CDR3 here is CASSFRGAPNQPQHF. As DNA, the CDR3 is TGTGCCAGCAGCTTCCGGGGGGCACCAAATCAGCCCCAGCATTTT.

This clonotype was seen repeatedly, ten times or more. CDR3 sequence: CASSQKGSPLSGYTF. As DNA, the CDR3 is TGTGCCAGCAGCCAAAAGGGCAGCCCGCTGTCTGGCTACACCTTC. The chain recombines TRBV3-1 with TRBJ1-2; D gene ambiguous. This CDR3 is built from 15 residues. CDR1 and CDR2 from the germline V gene are LGHDT and YNNKEL (reference sequence). V was trimmed by 2 bases and J by 7 bases, leaving 17 bases between them.

Many counts were recorded for this clonotype. The chain has TRBV24-1 and TRBJ2-5; D unresolved. The V end was cut by 4 bases, the J end by 2 bases, with 1 base between. Germline V gives CDR1 KGHDR, CDR2 SFDVKD. This CDR3 is built from 11 residues. CDR3 sequence: CATSEQETQYF. The DNA of the CDR3 is TGTGCCACCAGTGAACAAGAGACCCAGTACTTC.

This clonotype showed up many times. The chain combines TRBV6-1 with TRBJ2-1; 8 bases are a match to TRBD2. Looked up from germline, CDR1 is MNHNS and CDR2 is SASEGT. The CDR3 runs 18 residues. Losses at the gene ends were 6 bases for V and 0 bases for J; bases not matched to a gene: 13. The CDR3 DNA reads TGTGCCAGCAGCAGCGAGGAGCGGGAGTTCTCCTCCTACAATGAGCAGTTCTTC. Amino acids: CASSSEEREFSSYNEQFF.

Comment on this clonotype: The junction shows a germline mismatch at one end, possibly a read error. The chain combines TRBV16 with TRBJ2-4; 9 nucleotides match TRBD1. CDR3 size: 23 residues. Germline lookup yields CDR1 KGHSY and CDR2 FQNENV. Written as DNA, the CDR3 is TGTGCCAGCAGCCAATTAAATGGACGCCGGGACAGGGAGGATAGGCCCCCGGTGAACATTCGGTACTTC. It specifies CASSQLNGRRDREDRPPVNIRYF. The whole variable domain, filled in from reference TRBV16 and TRBJ2-4, reads GEEVAQTPKHLVRGEGQKAKLYCAPIKGHSYVFWYQQVLKNEFKFLISFQNENVFDETGMPKERFSAKCLPNSPCSLEIQATKLEDSAVYFCASSQLNGRRDREDRPPVNIRYFGAGTRLSVL.

This clonotype was recorded many times. The gene calls are TRBV27 and TRBJ2-7; 7 nucleotides match TRBD2. Germline lookup yields CDR1 MNHEY and CDR2 SMNVEV (reference sequence). The CDR3 contains 14 residues. V was clipped by 1 base and J by 3 bases; unmatched bases: 3. The CDR3 here is CASSLFTGGYEQYF. The CDR3, as DNA: TGTGCCAGCAGTTTATTTACGGGGGGCTACGAGCAGTACTTC.

The gene calls are TRBV3-1 and TRBJ1-1; D gene ambiguous. V dropped 0 bases and J dropped 1 base, with 6 bases sitting between them. The CDR3 is 14 residues long. Per germline, CDR1 LGHDT and CDR2 YNNKEL (reference sequence). As DNA, the CDR3 is TGTGCCAGCAGCCAAGACCTACAGAACACTGAAGCTTTCTTT. Translated, it gives CASSQDLQNTEAFF.

This clonotype has ten or more counts. The junction shows a germline mismatch at one end, possibly a read error. The chain recombines TRBV5-1 with TRBJ2-1, with a possible D match to TRBD1 (6 bases). The CDR3 runs 13 residues. The germline V gene has CDR1 SGHRS and CDR2 YFSETQ. CDR3 protein: CASSFGQYNEQLF. The CDR3 DNA sequence: TGCGCCAGCAGCTTCGGACAGTACAATGAGCAGCTCTTC.

As for this clonotype: Possible read error: a much larger clone is one base away. The V and J genes are TRBV29-1 and TRBJ1-4; no definite D call. CDR3 size: 12 residues. Germline V gene data show CDR1 as SQVTM and CDR2 as ANQGSEA. CDR3 amino acids: CSVEDGAEKLLF. The CDR3 DNA is TGCAGCGTTGAAGACGGCGCGGAAAAACTGCTTTTT. The variable domain in full, with the rest retrieved from reference TRBV29-1 and TRBJ1-4, is SAVISQKPSRDICQRGTSLTIQCQVDSQVTMMFWYRQQPGQSLTLIATANQGSEATYESGFVIDKFPISRPNLTFSTLTVSNMSPEDSSIYLCSVEDGAEKLLFGSGTQLSVL.

In this sample, this clonotype turned up many times. V is TRBV7-2 and J is TRBJ2-6; 7 positions agree with TRBD1. Germline-derived CDR1 and CDR2 are SGHTA and FQGNSA. With V trimmed by 5 bases and J by 2 bases, 6 bases remained unmatched. The CDR3 covers 16 residues. CDR3 loop: CASSQTGPAGANVLTF. CDR3 nucleotides: TGTGCCAGCAGCCAGACAGGGCCGGCTGGGGCCAACGTCCTGACTTTC.

As to this clonotype: A much bigger clone sits one base away, suggesting this may be a read error. This chain joins TRBV15 and TRBJ1-4; D may be TRBD1 (6 bases). In germline, CDR1 is LNHNV, CDR2 YYDKDF (reference sequence). Trimming shortened V by 9 bases and J by 10 bases, and 24 bases separated the two germline ends. The CDR3 extends over 15 amino acids. The CDR3 here is CATASFLEGQGKLFF. DNA for the CDR3: TGTGCCACGGCCTCGTTTCTCGAGGGACAAGGAAAACTGTTTTTT. Full variable domain (rest looked up from reference TRBV15 and TRBJ1-4): DAMVIQNPRYQVTQFGKPVTLSCSQTLNHNVMYWYQQKSSQAPKLLFHYYDKDFNNEADTPDNFQSRRPNTSFCFLDIRSPGLGDTAMYLCATASFLEGQGKLFFGSGTQLSVL.